This TCR beta chain is from a study of CXCR3-negative and CXCR3-positive naive CD8 T cells. This clonotype is identified as medium-sized from frequency. Naive CD8+ T cells were CD45RO-CCR7+CD27+CD95-. The CDR3 is made up of 14 amino acids. Germline CDR1 reads SGHAT; CDR2 reads FQNNGV. 5' RACE that incorporated UMI labels was used to prepare the TRB cDNA libraries. TCRdb re-called the 5' RACE reads and catalogs CDR3 proteins one per entry, DNA excluded. Recorded for this sample: over 8,000 distinct CDR3 sequences. Sequencing was performed on naive CXCR3- CD8+ T cells from blood. Subset noted: CD45RO-CCR7+CD27+CD95- naive CD8+ T cells lacking CXCR3 (TNR3-). The sequence came from a human donor in good health. Some clones in this sample may be carry-over from other donors' samples. This chain connects TRBV11-2 to TRBJ1-5; TCRdb gives TRBD1 as the D gene, but with no DNA this cannot be confirmed. This chain's CDR3 is CASSLVGVEQPQHF.